Listed here are 30 T cell receptor beta chains from one sample, sequenced in a study of blood T cell repertoires in COVID-19 (dated by TCRdb to the early 2020s). The method behind the library was the immunoSEQ multiplex PCR assay. Sourced from immuneACCESS, this table was stored by TCRdb with only in-frame sequences that have V and J called. A share of the clones is absent; for the studies checked, an unresolved V gene accounts for under half, and the remainder has no known explanation. The sample yields roughly 210,000 clones; approximately 80% were counted once. Approximately 10% of the sample belongs to the ten largest clones. Sequences were obtained from peripheral blood. These receptors all stem from a woman of 80 years or more with COVID-19, enrolled during active disease.

This clone was detected only a few times. The genes are TRBV27 and TRBJ2-7; 7 nucleotides align to TRBD1. The CDR3 extends over 14 amino acids. V gave up 3 bases and J gave up 2 bases; unmatched junction bases: 4. Germline assignment: CDR1 MNHEY and CDR2 SMNVEV (reference sequence). The CDR3 coding sequence is TGTGCCAGCAGTTTGTGGCAGGGGGCCTACGAGCAGTACTTC. Protein: CASSLWQGAYEQYF.

The chain has TRBV9 and TRBJ1-1; weak D call: TRBD1 (6 bases). This CDR3 is built from 14 residues. The germline V and J ends were trimmed by 2 bases and 4 bases, with 12 bases remaining between them. Germline V gene data show CDR1 as SGDLS and CDR2 as YYNGEE. Here the CDR3 DNA reads TGTGCCAGCAGCGTTGGGGGGGCGGGCACTGAAGCTTTCTTT. Translation: CASSVGGAGTEAFF. Full variable domain (missing parts from reference TRBV9 and TRBJ1-1): DSGVTQTPKHLITATGQRVTLRCSPRSGDLSVYWYQQSLDQGLQFLIQYYNGEERAKGNILERFSAQQFPDLHSELNLSSLELGDSALYFCASSVGGAGTEAFFGQGTRLTVV.

This rearrangement joins TRBV9 to TRBJ2-4, with TRBD2 matching over 9 bases. J lost 1 base, V lost 0 bases, and 5 bases had no gene match. The CDR3 consists of 17 residues. Germline V gene data show CDR1 as SGDLS and CDR2 as YYNGEE. CDR3 loop: CASSVAPSGGAKNIQYF. CDR3 DNA sequence: TGTGCCAGCAGCGTAGCTCCCAGCGGGGGGGCCAAAAACATTCAGTACTTC. Supplemented by reference TRBV9 and TRBJ2-4, the full variable domain reads DSGVTQTPKHLITATGQRVTLRCSPRSGDLSVYWYQQSLDQGLQFLIQYYNGEERAKGNILERFSAQQFPDLHSELNLSSLELGDSALYFCASSVAPSGGAKNIQYFGAGTRLSVL.

J is TRBJ1-1 and V is TRBV19; D ambiguous. V shed 7 bases and J shed 1 base, with 7 bases lying between them. The CDR3 spans 12 residues. Germline assignment: CDR1 LNHDA and CDR2 SQIVND (reference sequence). The CDR3 DNA reads as TGTGCCAGTAATCGGGGGAACACTGAAGCTTTCTTT. As protein: CASNRGNTEAFF.

Concerning this clone itself: In the same sample, other DNA sequences code for this CDR3. The V call is TRBV2, the J call TRBJ1-5, with a tentative D call TRBD1 (6 bases). Germline CDR1 reads SNHLY; CDR2 reads FYNNEI. The CDR3 is 12 amino acids. V lost 6 bases and J 4 bases, leaving 7 bases between the germline ends. The CDR3 DNA reads TGTGCCAGCAGCACAGGGAATCAGCCCCAGCATTTT. Its protein is CASSTGNQPQHF.

This clone was seen once. This sequence joins TRBV5-1 and TRBJ1-2; D perhaps matches TRBD1 (6 bases). This CDR3 contains 17 residues. The germline gives CDR1 SGHRS, CDR2 YFSETQ. V was trimmed by 4 bases and J by 7 bases, leaving 26 bases between them. The DNA for the CDR3 is TGCGCCAGCAGCCCCCTCGGGATCGGGGGGCAACCCGCTGGCTACACCTTC. Amino acids: CASSPLGIGGQPAGYTF.

The V gene is TRBV4-1, the J gene TRBJ2-1; D ambiguous. The germline V gene encodes CDR1 MGHRA and CDR2 YSYEKL. V was clipped by 1 base and J by 6 bases, with 4 bases between them. The CDR3 loop spans 12 amino acids. In nucleotides, the CDR3 is TGCGCCAGCAGCCAAGGAGGCAATGAGCAGTTCTTC. This codes for CASSQGGNEQFF.

The chain is built from TRBV21-1 and TRBJ2-7; the D call in the table, TRBD1, was not verified against the DNA. TRBV21-1 counts as a pseudogene. The CDR3 sequence is 16 residues long. In DNA, the CDR3 is TGTGCCAGCAGGGGTGGCTTGGACAGGGGGTCCTACGAGCAGTACGTC. Its translation is CASRGGLDRGSYEQYV.

The chain employs TRBV7-2 and TRBJ1-6, with D perhaps matching TRBD1 (6 bases). V lost 3 bases, J lost 7 bases, and 13 bases lay in between. The germline V gene encodes CDR1 SGHTA and CDR2 FQGNSA. The CDR3 contains 15 residues. The CDR3 is CASSLQGLGNSPLHF. The CDR3 DNA reads as TGTGCCAGCAGCTTGCAGGGGCTAGGAAATTCACCCCTCCACTTT.

The gene calls are TRBV12-3 or TRBV12-4 and TRBJ2-1, with TRBD2 matching 8 bases. The CDR3 has 13 residues. Losses at the gene ends were 5 bases for V and 8 bases for J; bases not matched to a gene: 5. DNA for the CDR3: TGTGCCAGCAGTCTCCAAGCGGGGGATGAGCAGTTCTTC. Protein: CASSLQAGDEQFF.

The chain is built from TRBV7-9 and TRBJ1-6; TRBD1 matches 7 bases. This CDR3 spans 15 amino acids. Trimming removed 7 bases from V and 3 bases from J; junction bases left unmatched: 6. The germline CDR1 and CDR2 sequences are SEHNR and FQNEAQ (reference sequence). The CDR3 coding sequence is TGTGCCAGCACCGAAACAGGGGACTATAATTCACCCCTCCACTTT. This gives the protein CASTETGDYNSPLHF. The full variable domain, rest sourced from reference TRBV7-9 and TRBJ1-6, is DTGVSQNPRHKITKRGQNVTFRCDPISEHNRLYWYRQTLGQGPEFLTYFQNEAQLEKSRLLSDRFSAERPKGSFSTLEIQRTEQGDSAMYLCASTETGDYNSPLHFGNGTRLTVT.

This clone has more than one count but fewer than ten. The chain is built from TRBV6-1 and TRBJ1-6; no firm D call. With 3 bases removed from V and 0 bases from J, the gap between germline ends came to 6 bases. This CDR3 is built from 15 residues. The germline V gene has CDR1 MNHNS and CDR2 SASEGT. The CDR3 coding sequence is TGTGCCAGCAGTGAGGGGAGCTCCTATAATTCACCCCTCCACTTT. It codes for CASSEGSSYNSPLHF.

The J gene is TRBJ2-3, the V gene TRBV5-5; maybe TRBD1 (5 bases). The CDR3 sequence is 15 residues long. Trimming stripped 0 bases from V and 4 bases from J, with 12 bases between. The germline CDR1 and CDR2 sequences are SGHKS and YYEKEE (reference sequence). CDR3 loop: CASSLAWAGPDTQYF. CDR3 sequence (DNA): TGTGCCAGCAGCTTGGCCTGGGCAGGGCCAGATACGCAGTATTTT.

The chain recombines TRBV6-6 with TRBJ2-3; 9 bases line up with TRBD2. CDR1 and CDR2 (germline): MNHNY, SVGAGI (reference sequence). This CDR3 region has 15 residues. J lost 2 bases, V lost 4 bases, and 4 bases had no gene match. CDR3 sequence: CASSSGLAPTDTQYF. As DNA, the CDR3 is TGTGCCAGCAGTTCCGGACTAGCGCCCACAGATACGCAGTATTTT.

The chain carries TRBV12-3 or TRBV12-4 and TRBJ1-1; perhaps TRBD1 as D (6 bases). V was shortened by 5 bases and J by 4 bases, with 11 bases between the two germline ends. There are 13 residues in the CDR3. CDR3 region: CASSLTGPTEAFF. Here the CDR3 DNA reads TGTGCCAGCAGTCTCACAGGGCCCACTGAAGCTTTCTTT.

V is TRBV7-2 and J is TRBJ2-7, with a weak D call TRBD1 (5 bases). V was clipped by 6 bases and J by 0 bases, with 12 bases between them. The CDR3 sequence is 14 residues long. Germline V gene data show CDR1 as SGHTA and CDR2 as FQGNSA. The CDR3, as DNA: TGTGCCAGCAGTTCCAGGGTTATCTCCTACGAGCAGTACTTC. Its translation is CASSSRVISYEQYF.

V is TRBV30 and J is TRBJ2-1; D is unresolved. Germline V gene data show CDR1 as GTSNPN and CDR2 as SVGIG (reference sequence). The CDR3 has 13 amino acids. V lost 1 base to trimming and J lost 10 bases, with 14 bases between them. The CDR3 protein is CAWSEMTHGEQFF. CDR3 DNA sequence: TGTGCCTGGAGTGAGATGACCCACGGGGAGCAGTTCTTC.

V usage is TRBV9 and J usage is TRBJ1-6; D may be TRBD1 (6 bases). The germline V gene encodes CDR1 SGDLS and CDR2 YYNGEE. The ends were cut back, 4 bases at V and 9 bases at J, with 14 bases in the middle. The CDR3 is made up of 14 amino acids. CDR3 loop: CASSSREGGSPLHF. CDR3 in DNA: TGTGCCAGCAGCTCCCGGGAGGGGGGTTCACCCCTCCACTTT.

The chain recombines TRBV5-1 with TRBJ2-2; D is perhaps TRBD1 (5 bases). Between the trimmed V and J ends, which lost 7 bases and 3 bases, there was a span of 19 bases. This CDR3 comprises 16 residues. The germline V gene encodes CDR1 SGHRS and CDR2 YFSETQ. The CDR3 spells CASRKGVNSYTGELFF. Written as DNA, the CDR3 is TGCGCCAGCCGAAAAGGGGTGAATTCCTACACCGGGGAGCTGTTTTTT.

CDR3 sequence reads: CASSYSGQGGEQYV. As DNA, the CDR3 is TGTGCCAGCAGTTACTCGGGACAGGGGGGCGAGCAGTACGTC. The rearrangement links TRBV6-6 to TRBJ2-7; 11 bases are a match to TRBD1. This CDR3 contains 14 residues. V trimming: 0 bases; J trimming: 6 bases; junction bases outside the gene matches: 1. Germline V gives CDR1 MNHNY, CDR2 SVGAGI (reference sequence).

The chain uses TRBV10-1 and TRBJ1-6; no reliable D call. Trimming removed 4 bases from V and 0 bases from J, with 7 bases in between. CDR1 and CDR2 (germline): WNHNN, SYGVQD (reference sequence). The length of the CDR3 is 15 residues. Here the CDR3 reads CASSAGSSYNSPLHF. CDR3 coding DNA: TGCGCCAGCAGTGCCGGGAGCTCCTATAATTCACCCCTCCACTTT.

This clone was observed a handful of times. V and J are TRBV3-1 (or the pseudogene TRBV3-2) and TRBJ1-6, with a possible D match to TRBD1 (5 bases). CDR1 and CDR2 (germline): LGHDT, YNNKEL (reference sequence). V was cut by 4 bases and J by 5 bases, with 9 bases left in between. The CDR3 runs to 14 residues. This CDR3 reads CASSRREDNSPLHF. The CDR3 nucleotides are TGTGCCAGCAGCCGCAGGGAAGATAATTCACCCCTCCACTTT.

The chain links TRBV7-2 to TRBJ1-1; unclear D gene. The length of the CDR3 is 13 residues. Germline CDR1 SGHTA, CDR2 FQGNSA. The ends were cut back, 4 bases at V and 7 bases at J, with 13 bases in the middle. The CDR3 nucleotides are TGTGCCAGCAGCTCCGGCAGGTTGGTTGAAGCTTTCTTT. It is translated as CASSSGRLVEAFF.

The chain combines TRBV3-1 (or the pseudogene TRBV3-2) with TRBJ1-2, with a weak D call TRBD1 (6 bases). Trimming cost V 2 bases and J 8 bases, with 12 bases left between them. Germline V gives CDR1 LGHDT, CDR2 YNNKEL (reference sequence). There are 13 residues in the CDR3. The CDR3 reads CASSQQGSRGYTF. CDR3 bases: TGTGCCAGCAGCCAACAGGGGTCTAGGGGCTACACCTTC.

Here the CDR3 DNA reads TGTGCCAGCAGTTCAGGGTCCGGACAGCCCCAGCATTTT. This sequence encodes CASSSGSGQPQHF. This chain joins TRBV28 and TRBJ1-5, with D possibly being TRBD1 (5 bases). The CDR3 runs to 13 residues. Trimming removed 4 bases from V and 7 bases from J, with 11 bases in between. Per the germline V gene, CDR1 is MDHEN and CDR2 is SYDVKM.

V is TRBV9 and J is TRBJ2-4, with a weak D call TRBD2 (5 bases). The length of the CDR3 is 14 residues. Germline loops: CDR1 SGDLS, CDR2 YYNGEE. V was shortened by 4 bases and J by 3 bases, with 11 bases between the two germline ends. The CDR3 DNA reads as TGTGCCAGCAGCCCGGGGTGGGACAAAAACATTCAGTACTTC. The encoded protein is CASSPGWDKNIQYF.

This clone occurred once. The chain has TRBV3-1 (or the pseudogene TRBV3-2) and TRBJ2-7; TRBD1 might be the D (5 bases). CDR1 is LGHDT and CDR2 is YNNKEL in the germline V gene (reference sequence). Deletions cut 7 bases from V and 0 bases from J, with 16 bases between. The CDR3 is made up of 15 amino acids. CDR3 nucleotides: TGTGCCAGCACCCTCTCGACAGTGCCCTCCTACGAGCAGTACTTC. It encodes CASTLSTVPSYEQYF.

The V gene is TRBV7-9, the J gene TRBJ2-2; D is perhaps TRBD2 (5 bases). This CDR3 has 16 residues. The V and J ends lost 5 bases and 0 bases respectively, with 13 bases between them. From germline, CDR1 is SEHNR and CDR2 FQNEAQ (reference sequence). The CDR3 bases are TGTGCCAGCAGCGAGGCCGGGGTCGCGAACACCGGGGAGCTGTTTTTT. Translation: CASSEAGVANTGELFF.

This chain connects TRBV6-5 to TRBJ2-7; 8 bases fit TRBD2. Germline-derived CDR1 and CDR2 are MNHEY and SVGAGI. J lost 1 base, V lost 8 bases, and 10 bases had no gene match. CDR3 length equals 15 residues. This CDR3 is CASAYHGGGSYEQYF. CDR3 nucleotides: TGTGCCAGCGCCTACCATGGCGGGGGGTCCTACGAGCAGTACTTC.

This clone occurred a few times. This chain uses TRBV29-1 with TRBJ1-5, with D maybe TRBD1 (5 bases). The ends were cut back, 5 bases at V and 7 bases at J, with 9 bases in the middle. CDR1 SQVTM and CDR2 ANQGSEA come from the germline V gene. This CDR3 is 11 amino acids long. CDR3 residues: CSVPQEQPQHF. For the CDR3, the DNA is TGCAGCGTTCCACAGGAACAGCCCCAGCATTTT.